This is a list of T cell receptor beta chains from one sample in a study of blood T cell repertoires in COVID-19. Clones were read by immunoSEQ multiplex PCR, and TCRdb kept only the in-frame ones, dropping some. The sample yields some 130,000 clones, 80% to 85% seen once. The sequenced sample consisted of PBMCs or T cells enriched from blood (not recorded which). These receptors all stem from a man aged 25-40 years who had recovered from COVID-19. CDR3s include the opening cysteine and the closing phenylalanine or tryptophan. A D gene is named only where the DNA matches it firmly.

V gene: TRBV13; D gene: TRBD1; J gene: TRBJ1-5; CDR3 DNA: TGTGCCAGCAGCCGGCGACAGGGACTCAATCAGCCCCAGCATTTT; CDR3 protein: CASSRRQGLNQPQHF
V gene: TRBV6-5; D gene: -; J gene: TRBJ2-5; CDR3 DNA: TGTGCCAGCAGTTACTCCCTCACAGGGAACCAAGAGACCCAGTACTTC; CDR3 protein: CASSYSLTGNQETQYF
V gene: TRBV7-9; D gene: -; J gene: TRBJ1-5; CDR3 DNA: TGTGCCAGCAGCTTAGTACCTGGCCAGCCCCAGCATTTT; CDR3 protein: CASSLVPGQPQHF
V gene: TRBV9; D gene: -; J gene: TRBJ2-1; CDR3 DNA: TGTGCCAGCAGCGCCCGACTCGGAGGGGGCCTCTATGAGCAGTTCTTC; CDR3 protein: CASSARLGGGLYEQFF
V gene: TRBV19; D gene: TRBD1; J gene: TRBJ1-2; CDR3 DNA: TGTGCCAGTAGTTCGTGGACAGGGAACTATGGCTACACCTTC; CDR3 protein: CASSSWTGNYGYTF
V gene: TRBV14; D gene: -; J gene: TRBJ2-6; CDR3 DNA: TGTGCCAGCAGCCAAGCATCTGGGGCCAACGTCCTGACTTTC; CDR3 protein: CASSQASGANVLTF
V gene: TRBV11-2; D gene: TRBD1; J gene: TRBJ2-1; CDR3 DNA: TGTGCCAGCAACCCGGACAGGGGTCAAATCCGGCAGTTCTTC; CDR3 protein: CASNPDRGQIRQFF
V gene: TRBV6-1; D gene: -; J gene: TRBJ1-1; CDR3 DNA: TGTGCCAGCAGTGACCCTTCCTTAAACACTGAAGCTTTCTTT; CDR3 protein: CASSDPSLNTEAFF
V gene: TRBV7-3; D gene: TRBD1; J gene: TRBJ1-1; CDR3 DNA: TGTGCCAGCAGTTTGACAGGGGGCGCGGCTGAAGCTTTCTTT; CDR3 protein: CASSLTGGAAEAFF
V gene: TRBV2; D gene: -; J gene: TRBJ1-4; CDR3 DNA: TGTGCCAGCACCAATGGTGCAGGGTTACGTGAAAAACTGTTTTTT; CDR3 protein: CASTNGAGLREKLFF
V gene: TRBV5-1; D gene: TRBD2; J gene: TRBJ2-3; CDR3 DNA: TGCGCCAGCAGCTTGAGACGGGAGGGGACAGATACGCAGTATTTT; CDR3 protein: CASSLRREGTDTQYF
V gene: TRBV11-2; D gene: TRBD1; J gene: TRBJ1-1; CDR3 DNA: TGTGCCAGCAGCTTAGTCAGGGGGGAGAACACTGAAGCTTTCTTT; CDR3 protein: CASSLVRGENTEAFF
V gene: TRBV6-5; D gene: -; J gene: TRBJ2-7; CDR3 DNA: TGTGCCAGCAGTTACTCGGAGGCCTTCTACGAGCAGTACTTC; CDR3 protein: CASSYSEAFYEQYF
V gene: TRBV30; D gene: TRBD1; J gene: TRBJ1-2; CDR3 DNA: TGTGCCTGGAGCCAAACCCAGGGGGCAGGTGGCTACACCTTC; CDR3 protein: CAWSQTQGAGGYTF
V gene: TRBV7-3; D gene: TRBD2; J gene: TRBJ2-5; CDR3 DNA: TGTGCCAGCAGCTTAGGGTCCGCGGGGGGACAAGAGACCCAGTACTTC; CDR3 protein: CASSLGSAGGQETQYF
V gene: TRBV5-1; D gene: -; J gene: TRBJ1-4; CDR3 DNA: TGCGCCAGCAGCCTACCAAATGAAAAACTGTTTTTT; CDR3 protein: CASSLPNEKLFF